The 20 T cell receptor beta chains below come from one sample, sequenced in a study of T cells after yellow fever vaccination. TCRdb ran MiXCR on the 5' RACE reads and lists one entry per CDR3 protein. The data hold roughly 330,000 distinct CDR3 sequences, with almost 4% observed a single time. The specimen comprised PBMCs, sampled 5 days after the yellow fever booster vaccination. The receptors stem from a young man who received the YFV17D yellow fever vaccine.

This clonotype turned up a few times. The chain carries TRBV5-1 and TRBJ2-5; TRBD2 matches at 8 bases. Germline trimming cut 0 bases from V and 1 base from J; bases unmatched to any gene: 11. The germline V gene has CDR1 SGHRS and CDR2 YFSETQ. The length of the CDR3 is 18 residues. CDR3 nucleotides: TGCGCCAGCAGCTTGGCAGGGGCGAGCGGGGGACTCCAAGAGACCCAGTACTTC. This sequence encodes CASSLAGASGGLQETQYF.

This clonotype was seen at least ten times. Here the CDR3 reads CAITGGDDPTDTQYF. CDR3 DNA: TGTGCCATCACCGGGGGGGATGACCCCACAGATACGCAGTATTTT. The chain has TRBV10-3 and TRBJ2-3, with 8 positions matching TRBD2. V lost 7 bases and J lost 2; bases outside the gene matches: 8. This CDR3 region has 15 residues. Germline-derived CDR1 and CDR2 are ENHRY and SYGVKD.

This clonotype was found many times. J is TRBJ2-5 and V is TRBV28; D unclear. V shed 5 bases and J shed 4 bases, with 11 bases lying between them. Germline CDR1 is MDHEN and CDR2 is SYDVKM. The CDR3 sequence is 13 residues long. The CDR3 DNA follows: TGTGCCAGCAGTCCCCCCAGCCCAGAGACCCAGTACTTC. This sequence encodes CASSPPSPETQYF. The full variable domain, completed using reference TRBV28 and TRBJ2-5, is DVKVTQSSRYLVKRTGEKVFLECVQDMDHENMFWYRQDPGLGLRLIYFSYDVKMKEKGDIPEGYSVSREKKERFSLILESASTNQTSMYLCASSPPSPETQYFGPGTRLLVL.

This clonotype has a handful of counts. This chain joins TRBV5-1 and TRBJ1-2, with TRBD1 matching 8 bases. CDR1 and CDR2 (germline): SGHRS, YFSETQ. The CDR3 length is 13 residues. The V segment lost 4 bases and the J segment 7 bases; nucleotides outside the gene matches: 6. For the CDR3, the DNA is TGCGCCAGCAGCCCCTTACAGGGGGGTGGCTACACCTTC. Translated: CASSPLQGGGYTF.

The gene calls are TRBV6-1 and TRBJ2-3, with TRBD1 matching over 8 bases. This CDR3 contains 15 residues. Losses at the gene ends were 10 bases for V and 3 bases for J; bases not matched to a gene: 12. Germline V gene data show CDR1 as MNHNS and CDR2 as SASEGT. CDR3 coding DNA: TGTGCCACGGATCGAGACAGGGGCGTAACAGATACGCAGTATTTT. Translating it yields CATDRDRGVTDTQYF.

The chain uses TRBV4-3 and TRBJ2-3; D is unclear. There are 15 residues in the CDR3. Germline CDR1 LGHNA, CDR2 YSLEER. Trimming shortened V by 4 bases and J by 6 bases, and 17 bases separated the two germline ends. The CDR3: CASSRLAGPQDTQYF. DNA of the CDR3: TGCGCCAGCAGCCGCCTGGCCGGGCCCCAGGATACGCAGTATTTT.

The rearrangement links TRBV7-2 to TRBJ2-1; 8 bases are a match to TRBD2. V gave up 2 bases and J gave up 3 bases; unmatched junction bases: 3. This CDR3 comprises 15 residues. Germline CDR1 reads SGHTA; CDR2 reads FQGNSA. The DNA of the CDR3 is TGTGCCAGCAGCTTAAGGGCGGGGGGCTACAATGAGCAGTTCTTC. Amino acid sequence: CASSLRAGGYNEQFF.

This clonotype was recorded a few times. The gene calls are TRBV18 and TRBJ1-2; D is possibly TRBD1 (5 bases). The CDR3 covers 13 residues. Germline lookup yields CDR1 KGHSH and CDR2 LQKENI. Trimming removed 3 bases from V and 8 bases from J, with 13 bases in between. CDR3 bases: TGTGCCAGCTCACCTCAGGGTTCCTCCGGCTACACCTTC. Amino acids: CASSPQGSSGYTF.

This clonotype was recorded a few times. The chain links TRBV7-2 to TRBJ2-6, with D possibly matching TRBD2 (5 bases). Per germline, CDR1 SGHTA and CDR2 FQGNSA. The CDR3 consists of 15 residues. Trimming pared 2 bases from V and 8 bases from J, leaving 13 bases between. CDR3 sequence reads: CASSLRAGETNVLTF. Here the CDR3 DNA reads TGTGCCAGCAGCTTACGGGCCGGGGAAACCAACGTCCTGACTTTC.

This clonotype was detected ten times or more. This chain joins TRBV20-1 and TRBJ1-2; 8 nucleotides agree with TRBD1. Germline loops: CDR1 DFQATT, CDR2 SNEGSKA (reference sequence). With 5 bases clipped from V and 12 bases from J, the junction kept 2 bases outside the gene matches. This CDR3 is built from 9 residues. The CDR3 nucleotides are TGCAGTGCTCCAGGGGGCCACACCTTC. Protein sequence: CSAPGGHTF.

This clonotype has at least ten counts. The genes are TRBV6-5 and TRBJ2-4; no clear D gene. The V gene's germline CDR1 is MNHEY and CDR2 SVGAGI. CDR3 length equals 13 residues. Deletions cut 4 bases from V and 9 bases from J, with 13 bases between. Here the CDR3 reads CASSLTRRSIQYF. The CDR3 nucleotides are TGTGCCAGCAGTTTAACGCGGAGAAGCATTCAGTACTTC.

In its sample, this clonotype was seen many times. The genes are TRBV5-1 and TRBJ2-2, with a weak D call TRBD2 (5 bases). There are 15 residues in the CDR3. V was shortened by 0 bases and J by 1 base, with 7 bases between the two germline ends. Germline V lookup: CDR1 SGHRS, CDR2 YFSETQ. The CDR3 loop reads CASSLVAGNTGELFF. CDR3 DNA: TGCGCCAGCAGCTTGGTGGCGGGGAACACCGGGGAGCTGTTTTTT.

A few counts support this clonotype. The gene calls are TRBV5-1 and TRBJ2-2; D is uncertain. The V end lost 2 bases, the J end lost 4 bases, and 18 bases lay between the germline ends. The CDR3 length is 17 residues. Germline values: CDR1 SGHRS, CDR2 YFSETQ. CDR3 sequence reads: CASSLKGTSVGTGELFF. The CDR3 nucleotides read TGCGCCAGCAGCTTAAAGGGTACTTCGGTTGGCACCGGGGAGCTGTTTTTT.

This clonotype has a count of ten or more. The CDR3 here is CSARDQGAGGQDTQYF. The CDR3 bases are TGCAGTGCTAGAGATCAGGGTGCGGGGGGGCAAGATACGCAGTATTTT. V gene TRBV20-1 combines with J gene TRBJ2-3; 9 nucleotides match TRBD2. The V gene end was trimmed by 0 bases and the J gene end by 5 bases; junction bases not matched to a gene: 9. The CDR3 is 16 amino acids. From germline, CDR1 is DFQATT and CDR2 SNEGSKA (reference sequence).

V is TRBV12-3 or TRBV12-4 and J is TRBJ2-3; tentatively, D is TRBD2 (7 bases). Deletions cut 4 bases from V and 7 bases from J, with 18 bases between. The CDR3 is 15 amino acids. The CDR3 nucleotides are TGTGCCAGCAGTTGGGAGAGGGGGGGCCTGAATACGCAGTATTTT. Translation: CASSWERGGLNTQYF.

V gene TRBV7-2 combines with J gene TRBJ2-1, with TRBD2 as a possible D gene (5 bases). The CDR3 length is 13 residues. Germline-derived CDR1 and CDR2 are SGHTA and FQGNSA. Trimming removed 1 base from V and 8 bases from J, with 9 bases in between. The CDR3 region is CASSLEPGYEQFF. The CDR3 DNA sequence: TGTGCCAGCAGCTTAGAACCGGGGTATGAGCAGTTCTTC.

Note on this clonotype: At one boundary the junction diverges from the germline segment, which might be a read error. The CDR3 loop is CASTPVTGLLPYEQYF. The DNA of the CDR3 is TGTGCCAGCACACCGGTGACGGGGCTCCTCCCCTACGAGCAGTACTTC. The rearrangement uses TRBV18 and TRBJ2-7; TRBD1 or TRBD2 may be the D gene (5 bases each). CDR1 KGHSH and CDR2 LQKENI come from the germline V gene. The CDR3 has 16 amino acids.

Many counts were recorded for this clonotype. V is TRBV4-1 and J is TRBJ2-2; D remains ambiguous. CDR1 MGHRA and CDR2 YSYEKL come from the germline V gene. The CDR3 contains 15 residues. Trimming stripped 1 base from V and 0 bases from J, with 6 bases between. CDR3 in DNA: TGCGCCAGCAGCCAAGTTGCCACGAACACCGGGGAGCTGTTTTTT. Translating it yields CASSQVATNTGELFF.

The chain recombines TRBV5-5 with TRBJ2-7; tentatively, D is TRBD1 (5 bases). Germline values: CDR1 SGHKS, CDR2 YYEKEE (reference sequence). The CDR3 spans 12 residues. Trimming left V 1 base short and J 6 bases short, with 8 bases between. The CDR3 spells CASSLIGVEQYF. In nucleotides, the CDR3 is TGTGCCAGCAGCTTGATAGGGGTCGAGCAGTACTTC.

The rearrangement links TRBV2 to TRBJ1-5; the D is unclear. CDR1 is SNHLY, CDR2 FYNNEI, per germline. The CDR3 extends over 15 amino acids. The V gene lost 6 bases and the J gene lost 6 bases, with 18 bases spanning the gap. Written as DNA, the CDR3 is TGTGCCAGCAGCCCGGGGTCCAGGAAGCCTCAGCCCCAGCATTTT. Translation gives CASSPGSRKPQPQHF. The full variable domain, in which reference TRBV2 and TRBJ1-5 provide the parts outside the CDR3, is EPEVTQTPSHQVTQMGQEVILRCVPISNHLYFYWYRQILGQKVEFLVSFYNNEISEKSEIFDDQFSVERPDGSNFTLKIRSTKLEDSAMYFCASSPGSRKPQPQHFGDGTRLSIL.